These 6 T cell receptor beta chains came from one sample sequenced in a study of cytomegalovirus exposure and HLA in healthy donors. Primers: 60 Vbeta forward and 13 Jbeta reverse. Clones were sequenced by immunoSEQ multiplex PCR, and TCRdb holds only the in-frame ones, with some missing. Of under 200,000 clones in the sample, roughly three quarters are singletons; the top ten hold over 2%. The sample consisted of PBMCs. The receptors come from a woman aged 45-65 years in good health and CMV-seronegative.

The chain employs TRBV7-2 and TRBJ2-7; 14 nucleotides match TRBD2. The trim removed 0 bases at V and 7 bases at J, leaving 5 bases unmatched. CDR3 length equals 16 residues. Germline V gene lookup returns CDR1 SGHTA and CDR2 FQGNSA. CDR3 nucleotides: TGTGCCAGCAGCTTAGCCCGACTAGCGGGAGGGTTTGAGCAGTACTTC. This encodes CASSLARLAGGFEQYF.

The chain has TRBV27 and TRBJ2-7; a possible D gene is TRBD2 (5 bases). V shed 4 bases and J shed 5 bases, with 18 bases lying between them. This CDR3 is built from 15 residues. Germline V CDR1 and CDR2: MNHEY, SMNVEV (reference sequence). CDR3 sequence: CASSSRARDSHEQYF. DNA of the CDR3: TGTGCCAGCAGTTCCCGGGCTCGGGATTCCCACGAGCAGTACTTC.

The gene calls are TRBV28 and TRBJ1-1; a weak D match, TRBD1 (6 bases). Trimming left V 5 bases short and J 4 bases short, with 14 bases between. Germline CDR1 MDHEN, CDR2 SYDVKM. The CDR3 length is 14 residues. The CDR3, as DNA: TGTGCCAGCAGTGGTGGGGGCCGGGGCACTGAAGCTTTCTTT. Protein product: CASSGGGRGTEAFF. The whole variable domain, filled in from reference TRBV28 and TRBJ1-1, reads DVKVTQSSRYLVKRTGEKVFLECVQDMDHENMFWYRQDPGLGLRLIYFSYDVKMKEKGDIPEGYSVSREKKERFSLILESASTNQTSMYLCASSGGGRGTEAFFGQGTRLTVV.

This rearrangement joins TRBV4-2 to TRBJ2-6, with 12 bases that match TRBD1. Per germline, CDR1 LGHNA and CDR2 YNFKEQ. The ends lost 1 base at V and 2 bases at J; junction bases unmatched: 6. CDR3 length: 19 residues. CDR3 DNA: TGTGCCAGCAGCCAAGTTTTGGGACAGGGGGCAGCTGGGGCCAACGTCCTGACTTTC. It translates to CASSQVLGQGAAGANVLTF.

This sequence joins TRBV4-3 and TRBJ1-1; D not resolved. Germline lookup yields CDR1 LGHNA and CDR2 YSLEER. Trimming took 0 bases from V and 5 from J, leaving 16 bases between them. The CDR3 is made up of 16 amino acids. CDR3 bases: TGCGCCAGCAGCCAAGATCTGTCGGCCGGGAGGACTGAAGCTTTCTTT. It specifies CASSQDLSAGRTEAFF.

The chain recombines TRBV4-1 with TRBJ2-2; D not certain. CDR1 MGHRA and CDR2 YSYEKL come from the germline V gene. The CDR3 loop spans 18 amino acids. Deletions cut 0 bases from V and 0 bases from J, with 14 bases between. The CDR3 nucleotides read TGCGCCAGCAGCCAAGAAGGATTCGGCAGCGCGAACACCGGGGAGCTGTTTTTT. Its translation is CASSQEGFGSANTGELFF.